The entry below describes one T cell receptor beta chain. The data stem from a study of early T cells in non-severe SARS-CoV-2 infection. TCRdb itself ran the 5' RACE reads through MiXCR, one entry per CDR3 protein. The table has 90,000 to 100,000 distinct CDR3 sequences, under 15% seen once. CDR3 length equals 12 residues. Germline CDR1 and CDR2: MDHEN and SYDVKM. Deletions cut 2 bases from V and 12 bases from J, with 11 bases between. V usage is TRBV28 and J usage is TRBJ2-1, with a weak D call TRBD1 (5 bases). This TCR was recovered from an adult who was a healthcare worker with PCR-confirmed SARS-CoV-2 infection or an uninfected control (not recorded which). Source material: whole blood. CDR3 residues: CASSLVQGGQFF. The CDR3 region has the DNA TGTGCCAGCAGTTTAGTGCAGGGTGGGCAGTTCTTC.